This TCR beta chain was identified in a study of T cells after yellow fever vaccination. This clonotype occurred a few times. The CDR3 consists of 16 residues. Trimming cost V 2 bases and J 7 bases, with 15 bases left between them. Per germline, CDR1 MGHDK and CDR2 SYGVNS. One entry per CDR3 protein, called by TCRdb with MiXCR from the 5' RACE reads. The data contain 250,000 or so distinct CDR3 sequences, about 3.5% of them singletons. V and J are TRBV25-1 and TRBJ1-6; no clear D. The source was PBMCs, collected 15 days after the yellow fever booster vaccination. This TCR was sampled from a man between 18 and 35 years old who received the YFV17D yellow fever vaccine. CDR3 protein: CASSETLLKWNSPLHF. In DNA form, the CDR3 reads TGTGCCAGCAGTGAAACTCTCCTTAAGTGGAATTCACCCCTCCACTTT. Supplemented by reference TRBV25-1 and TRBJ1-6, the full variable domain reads EADIYQTPRYLVIGTGKKITLECSQTMGHDKMYWYQQDPGMELHLIHYSYGVNSTEKGDLSSESTVSRIRTEHFPLTLESARPSHTSQYLCASSETLLKWNSPLHFGNGTRLTVT.